A selection of T cell receptor beta chains follows, all from one sample in a study of OX40 agonist ivuxolimab in advanced cancers. Profiled with immunoSEQ multiplex PCR; TCRdb holds only in-frame clones, not every one. This table holds under 80,000 clones, roughly 87% found once. Sequencing used CD4+ or CD8+ T cells sorted from blood, obtained in a trial of the OX40 agonist ivuxolimab. The receptors were gathered from an adult with an advanced solid tumor such as melanoma, head and neck, liver or kidney cancer. The CDR3 runs from the conserved cysteine through the conserved F or W. A D gene is named only where the DNA matches it firmly. A row's size may be missing; if present it is once, few, many or a size class.

d_gene | abundance | j_gene | len | v_gene | CDR3aa | CDR3nt
TRBD2 | NA | TRBJ2-7 | 15 | TRBV7-3 | CASSLSGLAGGEQYF | TGTGCCAGCAGCTTGTCGGGACTAGCGGGAGGCGAGCAGTACTTC
TRBD1 | NA | TRBJ1-5 | 13 | TRBV25-1 | CASSEPGGQPQHF | TGTGCCAGCAGTGAGCCAGGGGGTCAGCCCCAGCATTTT
NA | NA | TRBJ1-4 | 14 | TRBV28 | CASGWGTENEKLFF | TGTGCCAGCGGGTGGGGGACGGAAAATGAAAAACTGTTTTTT
NA | few | TRBJ2-7 | 14 | TRBV7-2 | CASSLEKGPYEQYF | TGTGCCAGCAGCTTAGAGAAAGGTCCCTACGAGCAGTACTTC
NA | NA | TRBJ2-2 | 14 | TRBV10-3 | CAIRRRANTGELFF | TGTGCCATCCGCCGACGGGCGAACACCGGGGAGCTGTTTTTT
NA | NA | TRBJ1-1 | 15 | TRBV9 | CASSVAGTWDTEAFF | TGTGCCAGCAGCGTAGCCGGGACCTGGGACACTGAAGCTTTCTTT
TRBD1 | NA | TRBJ1-2 | 14 | TRBV6-1 | CASSVEGASYGYTF | TGTGCCAGCAGTGTGGAGGGGGCCTCTTATGGCTACACCTTC
TRBD2 | NA | TRBJ2-3 | 15 | TRBV7-2 | CASLSSSGSTDTQYF | TGTGCCAGTCTCTCCTCTAGCGGGAGCACAGATACGCAGTATTTT
NA | NA | TRBJ1-5 | 16 | TRBV7-8 | CASSFLEGRTNQPQHF | TGTGCCAGCAGCTTTTTGGAGGGACGGACCAATCAGCCCCAGCATTTT
NA | NA | TRBJ1-5 | 20 | TRBV6-7 | CASSYTGGRLVMRSNQPQHF | TGTGCCAGCAGTTACACCGGTGGCAGACTGGTAATGCGGAGCAATCAGCCCCAGCATTTT
NA | NA | TRBJ1-5 | 12 | TRBV6-5 | CASSTDPGPQHF | TGTGCCAGCAGTACGGACCCGGGGCCCCAGCATTTT
NA | NA | TRBJ2-2 | 14 | TRBV7-6 | CASSRTPNTGELFF | TGTGCCAGCAGCCGGACCCCGAACACCGGGGAGCTGTTTTTT
NA | once | TRBJ2-1 | 17 | TRBV7-6 | CASSLEGGGSYYNEQFF | TGTGCCAGCAGCTTGGAAGGGGGAGGGTCCTACTACAATGAGCAGTTCTTC
NA | NA | TRBJ1-5 | 13 | TRBV6-4 | CASSAGINQPQHF | TGTGCCAGCAGTGCTGGGATCAATCAGCCCCAGCATTTT
NA | NA | TRBJ2-7 | 15 | TRBV5-4 | CASSFGQAPSYEQYF | TGTGCCAGCAGCTTTGGGCAGGCACCTTCCTACGAGCAGTACTTC
TRBD2 | NA | TRBJ2-7 | 12 | TRBV2 | CASRGTNYEQYF | TGTGCCAGCAGAGGGACTAACTACGAGCAGTACTTC
TRBD1 | NA | TRBJ1-4 | 16 | TRBV6-5 | CASSYSGTGPNEKLFF | TGTGCCAGCAGTTACTCTGGGACAGGCCCCAATGAAAAACTGTTTTTT
NA | once | TRBJ2-1 | 13 | TRBV5-1 | CASSPRGYNEQFF | TGCGCCAGCAGCCCGCGGGGTTACAATGAGCAGTTCTTC
TRBD2 | once | TRBJ2-3 | 15 | TRBV2 | CASSYLAGGPDTQYF | TGTGCCAGCAGCTATTTAGCGGGGGGCCCAGATACGCAGTATTTT
NA | NA | TRBJ2-7 | 13 | TRBV6-5 | CASSYSFRYEQYF | TGTGCCAGCAGTTACTCTTTCCGCTACGAGCAGTACTTC
NA | once | TRBJ2-7 | 14 | TRBV7-2 | CASSVSEGKGEQYF | TGTGCCAGCAGCGTTAGCGAGGGGAAAGGCGAGCAGTACTTC
NA | NA | TRBJ2-2 | 14 | TRBV19 | CASSPSTNTGELFF | TGTGCCAGTAGCCCATCTACGAACACCGGGGAGCTGTTTTTT
NA | NA | TRBJ2-3 | 15 | TRBV7-3 | CASSFDGGLGDTQYF | TGTGCCAGCAGCTTTGATGGGGGGCTTGGGGATACGCAGTATTTT
NA | NA | TRBJ1-1 | 14 | TRBV7-2 | CASGLRYMYTEAFF | TGTGCCAGCGGGCTGAGGTACATGTACACTGAAGCTTTCTTT
TRBD2 | NA | TRBJ2-7 | 14 | TRBV7-9 | CASSYRAGAYEQYF | TGTGCCAGCAGCTACCGAGCGGGAGCCTACGAGCAGTACTTC
NA | NA | TRBJ2-7 | 16 | TRBV5-1 | CASSLAGRAGSYEQYF | TGCGCCAGCAGCTTGGCCGGCAGGGCCGGCTCCTACGAGCAGTACTTC
TRBD2 | NA | TRBJ2-7 | 16 | TRBV5-1 | CASSLGGGGPAREQYF | TGCGCCAGCAGCTTGGGTGGCGGGGGGCCAGCTAGGGAGCAGTACTTC
NA | NA | TRBJ2-1 | 16 | TRBV5-1 | CASSPGVGGFYNEQFF | TGCGCCAGCAGCCCGGGAGTGGGGGGCTTCTACAATGAGCAGTTCTTC
NA | NA | TRBJ1-1 | 17 | TRBV25-1 | CASSDITVGQQHTEAFF | TGTGCCAGCAGTGACATAACAGTAGGACAGCAGCACACTGAAGCTTTCTTT
NA | NA | TRBJ2-3 | 15 | TRBV28 | CASSLGGTGTDTQYF | TGTGCCAGCAGTTTAGGGGGGACAGGCACAGATACGCAGTATTTT
TRBD2 | NA | TRBJ2-1 | 15 | TRBV18 | CASSPSRENYNEQFF | TGTGCCAGCTCACCATCGCGGGAGAACTACAATGAGCAGTTCTTC
NA | NA | TRBJ2-3 | 14 | TRBV5-1 | CASSLARNTDTQYF | TGCGCCAGCAGCTTAGCCAGAAACACAGATACGCAGTATTTT
NA | once | TRBJ1-6 | 14 | TRBV27 | CASSPGHYNSPLHF | TGTGCCAGCAGCCCGGGACACTATAATTCACCCCTCCACTTT
NA | NA | TRBJ1-2 | 13 | TRBV19 | CASSMGSNYGYTF | TGTGCCAGTAGTATGGGGAGTAACTATGGCTACACCTTC
NA | NA | TRBJ2-7 | 16 | TRBV5-6 | CASSLVDSSRNYEQYF | TGTGCCAGCAGCTTGGTCGATTCTAGCCGGAATTACGAGCAGTACTTC
TRBD1 | NA | TRBJ1-1 | 16 | TRBV7-3 | CASSPGQGVANTEAFF | TGTGCCAGCAGCCCGGGACAGGGAGTGGCGAACACTGAAGCTTTCTTT
TRBD1 | NA | TRBJ1-3 | 18 | TRBV19 | CASSNRPWGTGGKNTIYF | TGTGCCAGTAGTAACCGCCCTTGGGGGACAGGGGGCAAGAACACCATATATTTT
TRBD1 | NA | TRBJ1-5 | 16 | TRBV28 | CASSMTGGGLYQPQHF | TGTGCCAGCAGTATGACAGGGGGCGGGTTGTATCAGCCCCAGCATTTT
NA | NA | TRBJ2-1 | 12 | TRBV5-4 | CASSREGNEQFF | TGTGCCAGCAGCCGCGAGGGCAATGAGCAGTTCTTC
TRBD1 | NA | TRBJ2-4 | 14 | TRBV11-1 | CASSPRQGTNIQYF | TGTGCCAGCAGCCCCCGACAGGGGACGAACATTCAGTACTTC
TRBD1 | NA | TRBJ2-7 | 13 | TRBV5-1 | CASSNGQGLEQYF | TGCGCCAGCAGCAACGGACAGGGGCTTGAGCAGTACTTC